Listed below are T cell receptor beta chains from one sample, sequenced in a study of T cell changes during pregnancy in multiple sclerosis. TCRdb's table, derived via immunoSEQ multiplex PCR, lists solely in-frame clones and lacks some. The sample has over 100,000 clones, roughly nine tenths seen once. The material was peripheral blood, obtained in the third trimester of pregnancy. The receptors were sampled from a female donor with multiple sclerosis, enrolled in a pregnancy study. The CDR3 runs from the conserved cysteine through the conserved F or W. The order of the fields is clone size, V gene, D gene, J gene, CDR3 DNA, CDR3 protein. D genes are given only for firm matches. The listing skips clone size in some rows; elsewhere it reads once, few, many or a size class.

few,TRBV6-1,.,TRBJ2-5,TGTGCCAGCAGTGATGGTCAGGGGCAAGAGACCCAGTACTTC,CASSDGQGQETQYF
.,TRBV5-6,.,TRBJ1-1,TGTGCCAGCAGCTTGGACAGGGATAACACTGAAGCTTTCTTT,CASSLDRDNTEAFF
.,TRBV5-1,TRBD1,TRBJ1-4,TGCGCCAGCAGCCAGGGGACAGGCATATCAACTAATGAAAAACTGTTTTTT,CASSQGTGISTNEKLFF
.,TRBV18,.,TRBJ2-2,TGTGCCAGCTCACCGCGGATCGGGGACACCGGGGAGCTGTTTTTT,CASSPRIGDTGELFF
once,TRBV18,TRBD1,TRBJ1-5,TGTGCCAGCTCACTCCCCCCGGGACAGGGGGATCAGCCCCAGCATTTT,CASSLPPGQGDQPQHF
.,TRBV2,.,TRBJ2-3,TGTGCCAGCAGTGCTTCGCGGGCAGATACGCAGTATTTT,CASSASRADTQYF
.,TRBV5-1,TRBD2,TRBJ2-1,TGCGCCAGCAGCTTGGCCCTAGCGGGATGGTACAATGAGCAGTTCTTC,CASSLALAGWYNEQFF
.,TRBV6-1,.,TRBJ2-7,TGTGCCAGCAGTCCTCCGACAGGCACCTTCTACGAGCAGTACTTC,CASSPPTGTFYEQYF
.,TRBV19,TRBD1,TRBJ2-1,TGTGCCAGTAAACAGGGGACAAACAATGAGCAGTTCTTC,CASKQGTNNEQFF
.,TRBV6-1,TRBD1,TRBJ1-2,TGTGCCAGCAGCCAAGGGGGCAGTAACTATGGCTACACCTTC,CASSQGGSNYGYTF
.,TRBV30,.,TRBJ1-1,TGTGCCTGGAGTGTACTCTTGGCAGGGGAAGCTTTCTTT,CAWSVLLAGEAFF
.,TRBV6-1,.,TRBJ2-7,TGTGCCACGGCAGGGGGAGGTAGCTCCTACGAGCAGTACTTC,CATAGGGSSYEQYF
.,TRBV30,.,TRBJ2-2,TGTGCCTGGAATCGACAGGGGCGGGGGTACACCGGGGAGCTGTTTTTT,CAWNRQGRGYTGELFF
.,TRBV7-6,TRBD2,TRBJ2-5,TGTGCCAGCAGCCTCACGACTAGCGGGGGGAGGGAGACCCAGTACTTC,CASSLTTSGGRETQYF
.,TRBV6-5,.,TRBJ2-5,TGTGCCAGCAGTCCATCGTCGAGGTCGGCAGAGACCCAGTACTTC,CASSPSSRSAETQYF